Below are 14 T cell receptor beta chains sequenced from a single sample in a study of post-analysis software for immune sequencing data. Study outcomes and limitations: Elevated frequency relative to controls characterized several TRBV segments in patients, TRBV5-6, TRBV5-1 and TRBV20-1 among them.

cDNA libraries of TCR beta carried unique molecular identifiers. TCRdb fed the PCR reads into MiXCR, producing one record per CDR3 protein. The sample contains hundreds of thousands of distinct CDR3 sequences, 25% to 30% of which appear only once. Antigens of these TCRs are unknown. The sequencing sample was made of blood. These receptors originate from a girl aged 5-17 years with multiple sclerosis.

This clonotype was seen only a few times. This chain links TRBV2 with TRBJ2-1; D perhaps matches TRBD1 (6 bases). Germline lookup yields CDR1 SNHLY and CDR2 FYNNEI. The V gene lost 6 bases and the J gene lost 0 bases, with 15 bases spanning the gap. The CDR3 totals 16 residues. This chain's CDR3 is CASRMDSIPSYNEQFF. Written as DNA, the CDR3 is TGTGCCAGCAGGATGGACAGCATCCCCTCCTACAATGAGCAGTTCTTC. Combining the CDR3 with reference TRBV2 and TRBJ2-1 gives the whole variable domain EPEVTQTPSHQVTQMGQEVILRCVPISNHLYFYWYRQILGQKVEFLVSFYNNEISEKSEIFDDQFSVERPDGSNFTLKIRSTKLEDSAMYFCASRMDSIPSYNEQFFGPGTRLTVL.

This clonotype came up a few times. CDR3 sequence (DNA): TGTGCCAGCAGCCAAGTCTACCGGGACAACCCTCAGGGAGATACGCAGTATTTT. Its protein is CASSQVYRDNPQGDTQYF. The chain combines TRBV3-1 with TRBJ2-3; D perhaps matches TRBD1 (6 bases). This CDR3 contains 18 residues. Germline values: CDR1 LGHDT, CDR2 YNNKEL (reference sequence). With 1 base removed from V and 5 bases from J, the gap between germline ends came to 22 bases.

The rearrangement uses TRBV7-8 and TRBJ1-1, with D maybe TRBD1 (5 bases). Germline CDR1 and CDR2: SGHVS and FQNEAQ. This CDR3 spans 15 amino acids. V was pared by 5 bases and J by 3 bases, with 16 bases between. The CDR3 loop reads CASSLRGVLDTEAFF. The CDR3, as DNA: TGTGCCAGCAGCCTAAGAGGGGTTTTGGACACTGAAGCTTTCTTT.

This clonotype was found a few times. This chain connects TRBV5-1 to TRBJ2-7, with 9 bases identical to TRBD1. There are 15 residues in the CDR3. Germline CDR1 SGHRS, CDR2 YFSETQ. Trimming at V came to 4 bases and at J to 2 bases, leaving 7 bases not matched to a gene. In nucleotides, the CDR3 is TGCGCCAGCAGCCAAACCGGGACAGGGCCCTACGAGCAGTACTTC. Its translation: CASSQTGTGPYEQYF.

The chain employs TRBV14 and TRBJ1-1; no clear D gene. The ends were cut back, 1 base at V and 0 bases at J, with 12 bases in the middle. This CDR3 has 16 residues. Germline CDR1 is SGHDN and CDR2 is FVKESK. The CDR3 DNA reads TGTGCCAGCAGCCAAGGGGTGGAGGAGATGAACACTGAAGCTTTCTTT. Encoded protein: CASSQGVEEMNTEAFF.

This clonotype appeared many times. This sequence joins TRBV5-1 and TRBJ1-2; unclear D gene. With 2 bases removed from V and 2 bases from J, the gap between germline ends came to 10 bases. The CDR3 has 14 residues. Germline V CDR1 and CDR2: SGHRS, YFSETQ. CDR3 sequence: CASSLQSFNYGYTF. DNA of the CDR3: TGCGCCAGCAGCTTACAGAGTTTCAACTATGGCTACACCTTC.

The CDR3 loop reads CASSSHDTEAFF. CDR3 DNA: TGTGCCAGCAGCTCTCATGACACTGAAGCTTTCTTT. The chain combines TRBV11-3 with TRBJ1-1, with D hard to call. Germline lookup yields CDR1 SGHNT and CDR2 YENEEA. The V end lost 4 bases, the J end lost 3 bases, and 6 bases lay between the germline ends. This CDR3 has 12 residues.

There are a few counts of this clonotype. The genes are TRBV6-6 and TRBJ2-5; D possibly matches TRBD1 or TRBD2 (6 bases each). This CDR3 has 14 amino acids. Germline V lookup: CDR1 MNHNY, CDR2 SVGAGI (reference sequence). Trimming pared 6 bases from V and 4 bases from J, leaving 15 bases between. DNA for the CDR3: TGTGCCAGCAGCTCAGGGGTGGGGGGAGAGACCCAGTACTTC. Translated: CASSSGVGGETQYF.

V and J are TRBV18 and TRBJ2-5, with D unclear. V was shortened by 3 bases and J by 0 bases, with 11 bases between the two germline ends. The CDR3 loop spans 15 amino acids. Germline CDR1 reads KGHSH; CDR2 reads LQKENI. For the CDR3, the DNA is TGTGCCAGCTCACCGGGTCCGTCAAACCAAGAGACCCAGTACTTC. This codes for CASSPGPSNQETQYF.

This chain connects TRBV9 to TRBJ2-5; the D gene is possibly TRBD2 (6 bases). Germline loops: CDR1 SGDLS, CDR2 YYNGEE. The CDR3 totals 15 residues. Trimming took off 4 bases at V and 7 bases at J, with 20 bases between the two ends. The CDR3 sequence is CASSLSGEVFGTQYF. The CDR3 DNA reads TGTGCCAGCAGCCTCTCCGGGGAGGTGTTCGGGACCCAGTACTTC. The complete variable domain, with remaining parts taken from reference TRBV9 and TRBJ2-5, reads DSGVTQTPKHLITATGQRVTLRCSPRSGDLSVYWYQQSLDQGLQFLIQYYNGEERAKGNILERFSAQQFPDLHSELNLSSLELGDSALYFCASSLSGEVFGTQYFGPGTRLLVL.

A note on this clonotype: Sequence at one end of the junction differs from germline and may be a read error. The V call is TRBV20-1, the J call TRBJ2-1; unclear D gene. Germline CDR1 DFQATT, CDR2 SNEGSKA (reference sequence). This CDR3 comprises 11 residues. In DNA, the CDR3 is TGCAGTGCTCTACCTACGGGTGAGCAGGTCTTC. Translation gives CSALPTGEQVF.

The rearrangement links TRBV5-1 to TRBJ2-1; 7 positions match TRBD1. Per germline, CDR1 SGHRS and CDR2 YFSETQ. This CDR3 has 16 amino acids. Trimming took 0 bases from V and 0 from J; bases not matched to a gene: 3. The CDR3 spells CASSLADRDSYNEQFF. The DNA of the CDR3 is TGCGCCAGCAGCTTGGCCGACAGGGACTCCTACAATGAGCAGTTCTTC.

This clonotype was seen ten or more times. J is TRBJ2-5 and V is TRBV6-1, with 9 bases identical to TRBD1. Germline-derived CDR1 and CDR2 are MNHNS and SASEGT. The ends lost 7 bases at V and 5 bases at J; junction bases unmatched: 2. The CDR3 extends over 12 amino acids. CDR3 in DNA: TGTGCCAGCACCGGACAGGGGGAGACCCAGTACTTC. This codes for CASTGQGETQYF.

This clonotype was recorded many times. This chain uses TRBV9 with TRBJ2-7; 9 nucleotides align to TRBD2. Germline loops: CDR1 SGDLS, CDR2 YYNGEE. The CDR3 is 14 amino acids. The V segment lost 4 bases and the J segment 6 bases; nucleotides outside the gene matches: 8. The CDR3 bases are TGTGCCAGCAGCACCCGGACTAGCGACGCCGAGCAGTACTTC. Amino acid sequence: CASSTRTSDAEQYF. Using reference TRBV9 and TRBJ2-7 for the parts outside the CDR3, the full variable domain is DSGVTQTPKHLITATGQRVTLRCSPRSGDLSVYWYQQSLDQGLQFLIQYYNGEERAKGNILERFSAQQFPDLHSELNLSSLELGDSALYFCASSTRTSDAEQYFGPGTRLTVT.